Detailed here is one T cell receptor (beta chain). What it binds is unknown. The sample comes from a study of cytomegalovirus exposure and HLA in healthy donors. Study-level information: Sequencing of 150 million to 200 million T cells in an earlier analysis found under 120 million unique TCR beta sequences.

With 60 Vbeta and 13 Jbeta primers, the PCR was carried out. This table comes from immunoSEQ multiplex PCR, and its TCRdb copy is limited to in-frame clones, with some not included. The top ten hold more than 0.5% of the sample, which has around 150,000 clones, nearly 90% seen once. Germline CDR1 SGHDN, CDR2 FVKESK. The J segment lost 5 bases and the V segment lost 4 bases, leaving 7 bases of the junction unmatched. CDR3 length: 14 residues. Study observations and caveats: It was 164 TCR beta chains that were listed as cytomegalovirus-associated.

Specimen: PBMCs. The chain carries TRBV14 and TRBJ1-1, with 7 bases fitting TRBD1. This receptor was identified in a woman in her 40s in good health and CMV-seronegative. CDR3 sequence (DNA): TGTGCCAGCAGCCTAGGGGGCTGGGAGACTGAAGCTTTCTTT. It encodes CASSLGGWETEAFF.